This T cell receptor beta chain came from a study of OX40 agonist ivuxolimab in advanced cancers. Study-wide background: It was permissible to have had prior anti-PD-1, anti-PD-L1 or anti-CTLA-4 therapy, and under 45% had some.

TCRdb keeps only in-frame clones here, not all; method: immunoSEQ multiplex PCR. The sample has about 76,000 clones; about 88% are singletons. There are 14 residues in the CDR3. The germline V and J ends were trimmed by 6 bases and 0 bases, with 11 bases remaining between them. The germline V gene encodes CDR1 SGHTA and CDR2 FQGTGA. The source was CD4+ or CD8+ T cells sorted from blood, collected in a trial of the OX40 agonist ivuxolimab. This rearrangement joins TRBV7-3 to TRBJ1-1, with D possibly TRBD1 on 6 matching bases. The TCR was taken from an adult with an advanced solid tumor such as melanoma, head and neck, liver or kidney cancer. In DNA, the CDR3 is TGTGCCAGCAGACCGGGGGGCATGAACACTGAAGCTTTCTTT. This codes for CASRPGGMNTEAFF.